One and the same sample provided the 9 T cell receptor beta chains below, sequenced in a study of long-term antiretroviral therapy in people with HIV. Survey level was the resolution at which the v3.0 immunoSEQ assay ran. TCRdb's copy holds only in-frame clones and misses some; the assay was immunoSEQ multiplex PCR. The repertoire holds roughly 28,000 clones, with 93% as singletons. The sample here was unsorted PBMCs, taken 6.2 years after starting antiretroviral therapy. The receptors were gathered from a man between 40 and 49 years old with HIV.

The chain recombines TRBV7-2 with TRBJ2-5; 13 nucleotides agree with TRBD2. The CDR3 is 15 residues long. Trimming at V came to 4 bases and at J to 4 bases, leaving 3 bases not matched to a gene. CDR1 is SGHTA, CDR2 FQGNSA, per germline. The chain's CDR3 is CASSSGLAGVETQYF. In DNA, the CDR3 is TGTGCCAGCAGCTCCGGACTAGCGGGAGTAGAGACCCAGTACTTC.

The J gene is TRBJ1-1, the V gene TRBV5-4; D call uncertain. The CDR3 sequence is 14 residues long. V was clipped by 2 bases and J by 0 bases, with 8 bases between them. Per the germline V gene, CDR1 is SGHNT and CDR2 is YYREEE (reference sequence). The CDR3 sequence: CASSFRGMNTEAFF. The CDR3 region has the DNA TGTGCCAGCAGCTTTAGAGGGATGAACACTGAAGCTTTCTTT.

This chain joins TRBV10-3 and TRBJ2-3; D gene unclear. The germline gives CDR1 ENHRY, CDR2 SYGVKD. V was clipped by 2 bases and J by 0 bases, with 12 bases between them. This CDR3 contains 16 residues. This CDR3 is CAISESAGSSTDTQYF. DNA for the CDR3: TGTGCCATCAGTGAGAGCGCCGGTTCAAGCACAGATACGCAGTATTTT.

The J gene is TRBJ1-2, the V gene TRBV4-1, with a weak D call TRBD1 (6 bases). The CDR3 consists of 15 residues. Per germline, CDR1 MGHRA and CDR2 YSYEKL. V lost 1 base to trimming and J lost 8 bases, with 17 bases between them. The CDR3 nucleotides are TGCGCCAGCAGCCAAGTGGAGGGACAAGGGGGAGGCTACACCTTC. The encoded protein is CASSQVEGQGGGYTF.

The CDR3 is CASSSVPGQGANEKLFF. In DNA form, the CDR3 reads TGCGCCAGCAGCTCGGTCCCGGGACAGGGGGCTAATGAAAAACTGTTTTTT. The chain is built from TRBV5-1 and TRBJ1-4; 11 nucleotides line up with TRBD1. This CDR3 region has 17 residues. CDR1 SGHRS and CDR2 YFSETQ come from the germline V gene. Trimming took 3 bases from V and 3 from J; bases not matched to a gene: 7.

The rearrangement links TRBV5-1 to TRBJ1-1; D possibly corresponds to TRBD1 (5 bases). V lost 4 bases and J 4 bases, leaving 14 bases between the germline ends. From germline, CDR1 is SGHRS and CDR2 YFSETQ. This CDR3 has 14 residues. Here the CDR3 reads CASSTGTVPTEAFF. CDR3 DNA sequence: TGCGCCAGCAGCACTGGGACGGTTCCCACTGAAGCTTTCTTT.

V is TRBV9 and J is TRBJ1-1, with 8 bases identical to TRBD1. CDR3 length: 14 amino acids. The junction had 5 bases not matched to a gene; V was cut back by 0 bases and J by 7 bases. The germline gives CDR1 SGDLS, CDR2 YYNGEE. CDR3 in DNA: TGTGCCAGCAGCGTAGCTTGGACAGGGAGTGAAGCTTTCTTT. Amino acid sequence: CASSVAWTGSEAFF.

As to this clone: One end of the junction fails to match germline, which may point to a read error. V gene TRBV2 combines with J gene TRBJ1-2; 10 bases are shared with TRBD1. Germline CDR1 reads SNHLY; CDR2 reads FYNNEI. The CDR3 consists of 15 residues. In DNA form, the CDR3 reads TGTGCCAGCAGGGAAGGGACAGGGGCAAACTATGGCTACACCTTC. Its protein product is CASREGTGANYGYTF.

This clone was seen a few times. V usage is TRBV4-2 and J usage is TRBJ2-5; 9 bases align to TRBD1. The CDR3 extends over 15 amino acids. The germline CDR1 and CDR2 sequences are LGHNA and YNFKEQ. V trimming: 1 base; J trimming: 4 bases; junction bases outside the gene matches: 4. In DNA form, the CDR3 reads TGTGCCAGCAGCCAAGCAACAGGGGGCCCAGAGACCCAGTACTTC. This codes for CASSQATGGPETQYF.